These 16 T cell receptor beta chains originate from one sample sequenced in a study of shared clonotypes between healthy human individuals. Method: immunoSEQ multiplex PCR; TCRdb's copy keeps in-frame clones and lacks some. The sample has hundreds of thousands of clones; about 90% are singletons. The naive CD8 subset, CD45RO-negative cells positively selected for CCR7, excluded terminally differentiated effector memory CD45RA+ cells. The sequenced material came from naive CD8+ T cells sorted from blood. All receptors come from a man younger than 45 in good health.

J is TRBJ2-1 and V is TRBV6-5, with D unclear. V was clipped by 8 bases and J by 5 bases, with 4 bases between them. In germline, CDR1 is MNHEY, CDR2 SVGAGI. CDR3 size: 10 residues. The CDR3 bases are TGTGCCAGCGGGCACAATGAGCAGTTCTTC. Amino acids: CASGHNEQFF.

V is TRBV19 and J is TRBJ2-7; 13 nucleotides match TRBD2. The CDR3 covers 17 residues. CDR1 and CDR2 (germline): LNHDA, SQIVND (reference sequence). V lost 5 bases, J lost 2 bases, and 9 bases stayed unmatched. The CDR3 DNA follows: TGTGCCAGTAGTCTACTAGCGGGAGGGCCCAGGGCCTACGAGCAGTACTTC. Translating gives CASSLLAGGPRAYEQYF.

This rearrangement joins TRBV2 to TRBJ1-2; TRBD1 matches 8 bases. The CDR3 is 14 residues long. Germline V gene sequence: CDR1 SNHLY, CDR2 FYNNEI. V lost 2 bases to trimming and J lost 4 bases; unmatched junction nucleotides: 3. The CDR3 DNA reads TGTGCCAGCAGTGAACCAGGGGGCTCCTATGGCTACACCTTC. Translation: CASSEPGGSYGYTF. Supplemented by reference TRBV2 and TRBJ1-2, the full variable domain reads EPEVTQTPSHQVTQMGQEVILRCVPISNHLYFYWYRQILGQKVEFLVSFYNNEISEKSEIFDDQFSVERPDGSNFTLKIRSTKLEDSAMYFCASSEPGGSYGYTFGSGTRLTVV.

The rearrangement uses TRBV9 and TRBJ2-4, with a possible D match to TRBD2 (5 bases). V shed 0 bases and J shed 7 bases, with 11 bases lying between them. This CDR3 has 14 residues. Germline-derived CDR1 and CDR2 are SGDLS and YYNGEE. CDR3 protein: CASSVGGVGNIQYF. The CDR3 nucleotides read TGTGCCAGCAGCGTAGGGGGAGTGGGGAACATTCAGTACTTC.

J is TRBJ2-3 and V is TRBV9; 13 bases agree with TRBD2. Unmatched junction bases numbered 7, after V lost 3 bases and J lost 3 bases. The CDR3 is 17 residues long. Germline values: CDR1 SGDLS, CDR2 YYNGEE. This CDR3 is CASSGGTSGILTDTQYF. In DNA, the CDR3 is TGTGCCAGCAGCGGCGGGACTAGCGGGATCTTAACAGATACGCAGTATTTT.

This chain joins TRBV9 and TRBJ2-1; 7 bases align to TRBD2. The germline V gene encodes CDR1 SGDLS and CDR2 YYNGEE. J gave up 6 bases and V 0 bases, and 9 bases lay outside the gene matches. CDR3 length equals 16 residues. The CDR3 loop is CASSVVSAGVPNEQFF. CDR3 in DNA: TGTGCCAGCAGCGTAGTTTCGGCGGGAGTGCCCAATGAGCAGTTCTTC.

This chain links TRBV28 with TRBJ1-5; D unresolved. Germline V gives CDR1 MDHEN, CDR2 SYDVKM. V was cut by 7 bases and J by 0 bases, with 19 bases left in between. This CDR3 has 17 residues. CDR3 in amino acids: CASIHRWVGFSNQPQHF. The CDR3 nucleotides are TGTGCCAGCATACACCGCTGGGTCGGTTTTAGCAATCAGCCCCAGCATTTT.

This clone has a single count. J is TRBJ1-1 and V is TRBV7-6; no clear D gene. This CDR3 region has 13 residues. The germline V and J ends were trimmed by 5 bases and 1 base, with 8 bases remaining between them. Looked up from germline, CDR1 is SGHVS and CDR2 is FNYEAQ. The CDR3 spells CASSTSQNTEAFF. The DNA for the CDR3 is TGTGCCAGCAGCACCTCGCAGAACACTGAAGCTTTCTTT.

The rearrangement links TRBV2 to TRBJ1-2; no clear D. Trimming shortened V by 3 bases and J by 3 bases, and 2 bases separated the two germline ends. The germline gives CDR1 SNHLY, CDR2 FYNNEI. The CDR3 is 11 amino acids. CDR3 loop: CASSDHYGYTF. DNA for the CDR3: TGTGCCAGCAGTGACCACTATGGCTACACCTTC.

The chain employs TRBV7-9 and TRBJ2-1, with TRBD2 matching 8 bases. Germline CDR1 and CDR2: SEHNR and FQNEAQ (reference sequence). V lost 5 bases to trimming and J lost 8 bases; unmatched junction nucleotides: 17. The CDR3 covers 17 residues. The CDR3 protein is CASSDYLVSGMAHEQFF. In DNA, the CDR3 is TGTGCCAGCAGCGACTATTTGGTTAGCGGGATGGCACATGAGCAGTTCTTC.

The chain joins TRBV2 to TRBJ1-2; TRBD1 is a possible D gene (5 bases). This CDR3 is built from 12 residues. Germline V CDR1 and CDR2: SNHLY, FYNNEI. Trimming pared 8 bases from V and 6 bases from J, leaving 13 bases between. CDR3 DNA: TGTGCCAGCCTGCGGGGGAGCGATGGCTACACCTTC. Translating it yields CASLRGSDGYTF. Variable domain in full (rest from reference TRBV2 and TRBJ1-2): EPEVTQTPSHQVTQMGQEVILRCVPISNHLYFYWYRQILGQKVEFLVSFYNNEISEKSEIFDDQFSVERPDGSNFTLKIRSTKLEDSAMYFCASLRGSDGYTFGSGTRLTVV.

The chain employs TRBV19 and TRBJ2-1; D might be TRBD1 (6 bases). Germline lookup yields CDR1 LNHDA and CDR2 SQIVND (reference sequence). Trimming pared 1 base from V and 8 bases from J, leaving 12 bases between. CDR3 length: 14 residues. The CDR3 region is CASSIGPGAYEQFF. DNA for the CDR3: TGTGCCAGTAGTATAGGTCCAGGGGCCTATGAGCAGTTCTTC.

The genes are TRBV27 and TRBJ1-2, with TRBD1 identical over 9 bases. Germline values: CDR1 MNHEY, CDR2 SMNVEV (reference sequence). V lost 4 bases, J lost 3 bases, and 9 bases stayed unmatched. The CDR3 is made up of 16 amino acids. In DNA, the CDR3 is TGTGCCAGCAGTTCCGTATTGGACAGGGGCGACTATGGCTACACCTTC. This gives the protein CASSSVLDRGDYGYTF.

J is TRBJ2-1 and V is TRBV5-1; 7 nucleotides align to TRBD1. CDR3 size: 12 residues. V shed 6 bases, J shed 9 bases, and the junction held 6 bases outside the gene matches. The V gene's germline CDR1 is SGHRS and CDR2 YFSETQ. CDR3 bases: TGCGCCAGCACCACGACAGGGCCTGAGCAGTTCTTC. It translates to CASTTTGPEQFF.

The chain combines TRBV7-6 with TRBJ2-7; D may be TRBD1 (6 bases). The ends were cut back, 5 bases at V and 0 bases at J, with 20 bases in the middle. This CDR3 has 17 residues. CDR1 is SGHVS and CDR2 is FNYEAQ in the germline V gene. CDR3 sequence (DNA): TGTGCCAGCAGCGTACCCAGCCCGGCAGGGGACTCCTACGAGCAGTACTTC. This encodes CASSVPSPAGDSYEQYF.

The chain links TRBV11-2 to TRBJ2-5; 11 nucleotides agree with TRBD2. From germline, CDR1 is SGHAT and CDR2 FQNNGV. The CDR3 is 15 amino acids. V lost 4 bases and J lost 6; bases outside the gene matches: 7. DNA for the CDR3: TGTGCCAGCAGCTCAATAGCGGGAGGGCTTAAGACCCAGTACTTC. It yields the protein CASSSIAGGLKTQYF.